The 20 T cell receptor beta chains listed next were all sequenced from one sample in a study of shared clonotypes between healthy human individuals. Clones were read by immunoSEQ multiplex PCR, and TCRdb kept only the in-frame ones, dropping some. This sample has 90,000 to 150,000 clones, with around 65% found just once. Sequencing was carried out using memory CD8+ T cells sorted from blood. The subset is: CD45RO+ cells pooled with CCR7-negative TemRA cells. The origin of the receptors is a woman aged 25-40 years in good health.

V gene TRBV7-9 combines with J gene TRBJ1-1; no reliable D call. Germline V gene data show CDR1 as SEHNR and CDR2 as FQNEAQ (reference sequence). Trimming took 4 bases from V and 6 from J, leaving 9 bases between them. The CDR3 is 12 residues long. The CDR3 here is CASSSERAEAFF. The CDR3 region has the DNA TGTGCCAGCAGCTCAGAGAGGGCTGAAGCTTTCTTT.

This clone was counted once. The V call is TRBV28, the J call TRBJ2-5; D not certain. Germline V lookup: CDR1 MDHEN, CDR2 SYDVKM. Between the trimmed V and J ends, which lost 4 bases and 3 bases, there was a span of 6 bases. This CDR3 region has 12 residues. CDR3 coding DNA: TGTGCCAGCAGTTCGTCCAAAGAGACCCAGTACTTC. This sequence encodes CASSSSKETQYF.

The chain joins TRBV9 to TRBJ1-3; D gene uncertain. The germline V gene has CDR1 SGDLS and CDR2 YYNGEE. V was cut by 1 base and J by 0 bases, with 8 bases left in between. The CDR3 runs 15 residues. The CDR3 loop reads CASSVNPGSGNTIYF. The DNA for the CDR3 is TGTGCCAGCAGCGTAAACCCCGGCTCTGGAAACACCATATATTTT.

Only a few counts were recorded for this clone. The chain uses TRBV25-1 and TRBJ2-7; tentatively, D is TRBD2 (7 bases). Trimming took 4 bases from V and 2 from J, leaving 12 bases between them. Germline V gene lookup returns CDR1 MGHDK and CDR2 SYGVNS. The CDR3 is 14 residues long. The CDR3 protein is CASSGGRGAYEQYF. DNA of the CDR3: TGTGCCAGCAGTGGTGGGAGGGGGGCCTACGAGCAGTACTTC.

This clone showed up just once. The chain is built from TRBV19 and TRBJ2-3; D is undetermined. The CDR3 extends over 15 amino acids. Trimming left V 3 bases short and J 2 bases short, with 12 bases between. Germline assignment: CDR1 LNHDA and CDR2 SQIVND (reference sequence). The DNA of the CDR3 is TGTGCCAGTAGTATCAGCTTAGCTCCCACAGATACGCAGTATTTT. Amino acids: CASSISLAPTDTQYF.

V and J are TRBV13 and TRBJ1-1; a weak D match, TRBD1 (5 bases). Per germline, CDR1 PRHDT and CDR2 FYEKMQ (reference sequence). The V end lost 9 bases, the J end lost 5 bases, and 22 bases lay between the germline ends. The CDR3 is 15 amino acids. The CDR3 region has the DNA TGTGCCAGTCGTTGGCGTGGGGCAGGGAGAACTGAAGCTTTCTTT. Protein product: CASRWRGAGRTEAFF.

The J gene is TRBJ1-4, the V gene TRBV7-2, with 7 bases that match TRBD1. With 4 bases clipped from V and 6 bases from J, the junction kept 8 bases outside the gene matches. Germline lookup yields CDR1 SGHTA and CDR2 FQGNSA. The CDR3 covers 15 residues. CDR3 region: CASSSQRDSYEKLFF. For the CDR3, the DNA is TGTGCCAGCAGCTCGCAGCGGGACAGTTATGAAAAACTGTTTTTT.

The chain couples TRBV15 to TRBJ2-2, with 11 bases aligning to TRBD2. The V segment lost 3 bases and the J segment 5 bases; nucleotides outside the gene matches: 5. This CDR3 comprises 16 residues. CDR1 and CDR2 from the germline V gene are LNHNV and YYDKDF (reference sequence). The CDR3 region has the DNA TGTGCCACCAGCAGCGGGACTAGCGGAAGAACCGGGGAGCTGTTTTTT. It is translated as CATSSGTSGRTGELFF.

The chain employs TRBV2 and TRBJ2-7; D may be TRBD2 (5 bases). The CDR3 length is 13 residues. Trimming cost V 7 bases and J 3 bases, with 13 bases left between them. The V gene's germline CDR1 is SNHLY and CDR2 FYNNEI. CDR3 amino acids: CASTAGLSYEQYF. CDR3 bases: TGTGCCAGCACGGCAGGACTTAGCTACGAGCAGTACTTC. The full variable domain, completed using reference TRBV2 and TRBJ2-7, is EPEVTQTPSHQVTQMGQEVILRCVPISNHLYFYWYRQILGQKVEFLVSFYNNEISEKSEIFDDQFSVERPDGSNFTLKIRSTKLEDSAMYFCASTAGLSYEQYFGPGTRLTVT.

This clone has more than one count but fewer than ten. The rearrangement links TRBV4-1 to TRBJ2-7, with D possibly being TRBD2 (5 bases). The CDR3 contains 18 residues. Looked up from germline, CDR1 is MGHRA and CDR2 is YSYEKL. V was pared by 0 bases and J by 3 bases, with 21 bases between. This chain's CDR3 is CASSQDQMRAGPDYEQYF. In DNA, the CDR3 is TGCGCCAGCAGCCAAGATCAGATGAGGGCCGGCCCTGACTACGAGCAGTACTTC.

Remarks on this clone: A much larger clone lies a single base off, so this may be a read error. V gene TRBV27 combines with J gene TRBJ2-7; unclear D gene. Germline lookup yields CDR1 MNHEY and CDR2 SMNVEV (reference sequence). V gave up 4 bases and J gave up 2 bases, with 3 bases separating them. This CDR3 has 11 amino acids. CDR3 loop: CASSSAYEQYF. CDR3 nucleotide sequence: TGTGCCAGCAGTTCCGCCTACGAGCAGTACTTC.

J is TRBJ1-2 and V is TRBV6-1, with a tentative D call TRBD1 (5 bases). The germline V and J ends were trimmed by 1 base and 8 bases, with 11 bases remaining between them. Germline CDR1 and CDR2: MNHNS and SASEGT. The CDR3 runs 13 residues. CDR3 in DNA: TGTGCCAGCAGTGAAGGGTGGGACGAAGGCTACACCTTC. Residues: CASSEGWDEGYTF.

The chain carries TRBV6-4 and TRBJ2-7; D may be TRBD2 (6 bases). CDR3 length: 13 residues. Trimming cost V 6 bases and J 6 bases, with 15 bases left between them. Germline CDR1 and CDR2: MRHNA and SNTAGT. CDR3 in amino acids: CASSPTPEGEQYF. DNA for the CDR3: TGTGCCAGCAGCCCTACCCCGGAGGGCGAGCAGTACTTC.

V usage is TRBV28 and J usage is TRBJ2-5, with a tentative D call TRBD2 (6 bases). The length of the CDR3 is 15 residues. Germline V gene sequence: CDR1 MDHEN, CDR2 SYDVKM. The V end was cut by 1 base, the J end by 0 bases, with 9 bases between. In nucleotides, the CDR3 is TGTGCCAGCAGTTTATTACAGCGGGACCAAGAGACCCAGTACTTC. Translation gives CASSLLQRDQETQYF.

Written as DNA, the CDR3 is TGTGCCAGCAGCTTAGGCGGGTTTAGCACAGATACGCAGTATTTT. Amino acids: CASSLGGFSTDTQYF. The chain has TRBV7-9 and TRBJ2-3, with D perhaps matching TRBD2 (5 bases). Trimming removed 1 base at V and 0 bases at J, with 8 bases between. This CDR3 spans 15 amino acids. Germline CDR1 and CDR2: SEHNR and FQNEAQ (reference sequence).

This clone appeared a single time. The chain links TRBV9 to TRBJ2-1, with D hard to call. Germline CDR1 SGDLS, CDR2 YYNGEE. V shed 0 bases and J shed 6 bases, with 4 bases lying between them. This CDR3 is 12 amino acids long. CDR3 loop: CASSVGTNEQFF. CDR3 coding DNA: TGTGCCAGCAGCGTAGGAACCAATGAGCAGTTCTTC.

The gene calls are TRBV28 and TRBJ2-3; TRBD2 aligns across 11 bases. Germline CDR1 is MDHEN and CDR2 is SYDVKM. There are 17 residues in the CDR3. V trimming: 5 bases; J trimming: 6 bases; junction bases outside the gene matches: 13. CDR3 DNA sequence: TGTGCCAGCAGTACGCCCCGACTAGCGGGGTCTTCGGATACGCAGTATTTT. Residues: CASSTPRLAGSSDTQYF.

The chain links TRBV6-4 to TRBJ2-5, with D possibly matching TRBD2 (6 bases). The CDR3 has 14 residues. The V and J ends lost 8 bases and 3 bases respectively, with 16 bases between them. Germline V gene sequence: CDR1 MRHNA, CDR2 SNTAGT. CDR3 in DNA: TGTGCCAGCTCCCCCGGCGGGACGGAAGAGACCCAGTACTTC. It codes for CASSPGGTEETQYF.

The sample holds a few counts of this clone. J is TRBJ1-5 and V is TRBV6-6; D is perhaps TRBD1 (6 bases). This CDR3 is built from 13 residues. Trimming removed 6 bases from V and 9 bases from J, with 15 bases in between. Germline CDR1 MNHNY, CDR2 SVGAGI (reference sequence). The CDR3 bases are TGTGCCAGCAGCCCACAGGGTGGAAGGCCCCAGCATTTT. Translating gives CASSPQGGRPQHF.

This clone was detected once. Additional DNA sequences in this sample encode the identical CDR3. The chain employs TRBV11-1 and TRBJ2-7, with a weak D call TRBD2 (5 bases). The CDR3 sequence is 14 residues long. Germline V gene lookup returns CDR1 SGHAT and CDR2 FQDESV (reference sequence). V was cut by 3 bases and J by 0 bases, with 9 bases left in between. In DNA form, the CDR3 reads TGTGCCAGCAGCTTCCAGAGGGACTCCTACGAGCAGTACTTC. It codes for CASSFQRDSYEQYF.